Following are 26 T cell receptor beta chains from one sample sequenced in a study of blood T cell repertoires in COVID-19. Repertoires were generated with immunoSEQ multiplex PCR, while TCRdb's copy carries only in-frame clones and drops some. The top ten hold 14% of the sample, which has nearly 50,000 clones, around 85% seen once. The specimen was peripheral blood. These receptors were obtained from a human donor in a cohort sampled during active COVID-19.

This clone occurred a few times. CDR3 loop: CASSRRTSGEQYF. The CDR3, as DNA: TGCGCCAGCAGCCGCCGGACTAGCGGCGAGCAGTACTTC. The V gene is TRBV4-3, the J gene TRBJ2-7; 10 bases are shared with TRBD2. J was trimmed by 6 bases and V by 4 bases; bases with no gene match: 3. This CDR3 has 13 residues. CDR1 and CDR2 (germline): LGHNA, YSLEER.

The CDR3 coding sequence is TGTGCCAGCAGCCCCCTCGGAAGCGGGAGGGGAGAGACCCAGTACTTC. This sequence encodes CASSPLGSGRGETQYF. This chain uses TRBV7-8 with TRBJ2-5; the match to TRBD2 covers 10 bases. Germline V gives CDR1 SGHVS, CDR2 FQNEAQ. The J segment lost 4 bases and the V segment lost 5 bases, leaving 10 bases of the junction unmatched. This CDR3 contains 16 residues.

This clone was observed a single time. Compared with germline, one end of the junction differs, possibly owing to a read error. The chain couples TRBV6-1 to TRBJ2-3, with D possibly matching TRBD2 (5 bases). CDR1 and CDR2 (germline): MNHNS, SASEGT. This CDR3 spans 11 amino acids. The CDR3 DNA is TGTGCCAGCAGTTCCGCTCTAGCTGCCGGGTTT. It is translated as CASSSALAAGF.

A single count supports this clone. This chain links TRBV29-1 with TRBJ1-2; 8 nucleotides align to TRBD1. The V segment lost 6 bases and the J segment 3 bases; nucleotides outside the gene matches: 6. CDR3 length: 13 residues. CDR1 SQVTM and CDR2 ANQGSEA come from the germline V gene. The CDR3 here is CSVRTGTDYGYTF. In nucleotides, the CDR3 is TGCAGCGTGAGGACAGGGACGGACTATGGCTACACCTTC.

The chain combines TRBV11-3 with TRBJ2-1; the match to TRBD2 covers 10 bases. The CDR3 has 15 amino acids. Germline lookup yields CDR1 SGHNT and CDR2 YENEEA. The V and J ends lost 2 bases and 3 bases, in that order; junction bases with no gene match: 1. As DNA, the CDR3 is TGTGCCAGCAGCTTAAGGACTAGCGGCTACAATGAGCAGTTCTTC. Encoded protein: CASSLRTSGYNEQFF. The full variable domain, with the rest looked up from reference TRBV11-3 and TRBJ2-1, is EAGVVQSPRYKIIEKKQPVAFWCNPISGHNTLYWYLQNLGQGPELLIRYENEEAVDDSQLPKDRFSAERLKGVDSTLKIQPAELGDSAVYLCASSLRTSGYNEQFFGPGTRLTVL.

The chain joins TRBV9 to TRBJ2-7, with 9 bases aligning to TRBD2. Per germline, CDR1 SGDLS and CDR2 YYNGEE. The CDR3 loop spans 15 amino acids. V trimming: 4 bases; J trimming: 2 bases; junction bases outside the gene matches: 7. CDR3 in DNA: TGTGCCAGCAGCCCTCAGACTAGCGGACCCTACGAGCAGTACTTC. It codes for CASSPQTSGPYEQYF.

This chain joins TRBV9 and TRBJ1-3; D ambiguous. V was clipped by 0 bases and J by 0 bases, with 7 bases between them. The CDR3 length is 15 residues. Germline V gives CDR1 SGDLS, CDR2 YYNGEE. Here the CDR3 reads CASSVGQFSGNTIYF. As DNA, the CDR3 is TGTGCCAGCAGCGTAGGGCAGTTCTCTGGAAACACCATATATTTT.

This chain joins TRBV19 and TRBJ2-1; 14 nucleotides agree with TRBD2. This CDR3 spans 16 amino acids. Germline V CDR1 and CDR2: LNHDA, SQIVND (reference sequence). V lost 3 bases and J lost 6; bases outside the gene matches: 4. DNA for the CDR3: TGTGCCAGTAGTATGGGTGGGACTAGCGGGAGCAATGAGCAGTTCTTC. It is translated as CASSMGGTSGSNEQFF.

The rearrangement links TRBV5-1 to TRBJ2-3; unclear D gene. Trimming pared 1 base from V and 3 bases from J, leaving 6 bases between. Germline V gives CDR1 SGHRS, CDR2 YFSETQ. The CDR3 has 13 amino acids. The DNA for the CDR3 is TGCGCCAGCAGCTTGCCCGGGACAGATACGCAGTATTTT. Translated, it gives CASSLPGTDTQYF.

This sequence joins TRBV7-3 and TRBJ2-7, with D possibly TRBD2 on 6 matching bases. This CDR3 region has 15 residues. The V end was cut by 1 base, the J end by 2 bases, with 12 bases between. Per the germline V gene, CDR1 is SGHTA and CDR2 is FQGTGA. CDR3 in DNA: TGTGCCAGCAGCTTAATGGGGGGAGGCCCCTACGAGCAGTACTTC. As protein: CASSLMGGGPYEQYF.

The chain has TRBV19 and TRBJ1-3, with TRBD1 as a possible D gene (5 bases). V dropped 7 bases and J dropped 0 bases, with 13 bases sitting between them. There are 15 residues in the CDR3. From germline, CDR1 is LNHDA and CDR2 SQIVND (reference sequence). CDR3 sequence (DNA): TGTGCCAGTACCCCAACAGGACACTCTGGAAACACCATATATTTT. Protein sequence: CASTPTGHSGNTIYF.

This chain links TRBV7-3 with TRBJ2-7, with D perhaps TRBD2 (5 bases). There are 13 residues in the CDR3. Trimming took 0 bases from V and 5 from J, leaving 8 bases between them. CDR1 SGHTA and CDR2 FQGTGA come from the germline V gene. CDR3 loop: CASSLTGAHEQYF. Written as DNA, the CDR3 is TGTGCCAGCAGCTTAACGGGAGCACACGAGCAGTACTTC.

This clone was observed once. V gene TRBV19 combines with J gene TRBJ1-2, with no clear D. The V end lost 3 bases, the J end lost 8 bases, and 19 bases lay between the germline ends. This CDR3 is built from 15 residues. CDR1 LNHDA and CDR2 SQIVND come from the germline V gene (reference sequence). CDR3 DNA sequence: TGTGCCAGTAGTATTGGCGCGTCTCCCTGGAGGGGCTACACCTTC. This sequence encodes CASSIGASPWRGYTF. The full variable domain, in which reference TRBV19 and TRBJ1-2 provide the parts outside the CDR3, is DGGITQSPKYLFRKEGQNVTLSCEQNLNHDAMYWYRQDPGQGLRLIYYSQIVNDFQKGDIAEGYSVSREKKESFPLTVTSAQKNPTAFYLCASSIGASPWRGYTFGSGTRLTVV.

The chain carries TRBV6-2 or TRBV6-3 and TRBJ1-2, with D possibly matching TRBD1 (6 bases). V lost 6 bases to trimming and J lost 4 bases, with 12 bases between them. Per the germline V gene, CDR1 is MNHEY and CDR2 is SVGEGT. The CDR3 spans 13 residues. In DNA, the CDR3 is TGTGCCAGCAGCCCCGAAGGGGGCTATGGCTACACCTTC. It specifies CASSPEGGYGYTF.

This rearrangement joins TRBV6-5 to TRBJ1-3; 9 bases agree with TRBD1. This CDR3 comprises 15 residues. Germline-derived CDR1 and CDR2 are MNHEY and SVGAGI. V shed 8 bases and J 4 bases; nucleotides not matched to a gene: 9. This chain's CDR3 is CASRTGGSDGNTIYF. In DNA form, the CDR3 reads TGTGCCAGCCGAACAGGGGGCTCAGACGGAAACACCATATATTTT.

J is TRBJ1-3 and V is TRBV27; 7 bases are a match to TRBD1. CDR1 and CDR2 from the germline V gene are MNHEY and SMNVEV (reference sequence). Unmatched junction bases numbered 5, after V lost 4 bases and J lost 2 bases. The CDR3 sequence is 15 residues long. The CDR3, as DNA: TGTGCCAGCAGTTCCTTCACAGGGGCTGGAAACACCATATATTTT. Protein product: CASSSFTGAGNTIYF.

V and J are TRBV27 and TRBJ2-5, with 12 bases identical to TRBD2. V lost 7 bases to trimming and J lost 0 bases; unmatched junction nucleotides: 9. Germline CDR1 and CDR2: MNHEY and SMNVEV (reference sequence). This CDR3 is 17 amino acids long. The CDR3 loop reads CASNPPTSGRHQETQYF. The CDR3 DNA follows: TGTGCCAGCAACCCCCCGACTAGCGGGAGACACCAAGAGACCCAGTACTTC.

This clone is a singleton in its sample. The chain links TRBV18 to TRBJ2-7; D unclear. The CDR3 consists of 16 residues. Germline V CDR1 and CDR2: KGHSH, LQKENI. V lost 3 bases and J lost 0, with 15 bases in between. CDR3 coding DNA: TGTGCCAGCTCACCTTCGTGGGCTACCAGCTCCTACGAGCAGTACTTC. It is translated as CASSPSWATSSYEQYF.

The chain employs TRBV7-2 and TRBJ1-5, with 8 bases identical to TRBD1. The germline V gene encodes CDR1 SGHTA and CDR2 FQGNSA. This CDR3 region has 15 residues. Trimming removed 3 bases from V and 6 bases from J; junction bases left unmatched: 7. The DNA for the CDR3 is TGTGCCAGCAGCTTTGGACAGGGACTTGCTCAGCCCCAGCATTTT. Translation gives CASSFGQGLAQPQHF. The full variable domain, with the rest looked up from reference TRBV7-2 and TRBJ1-5, is GAGVSQSPSNKVTEKGKDVELRCDPISGHTALYWYRQSLGQGLEFLIYFQGNSAPDKSGLPSDRFSAERTGGSVSTLTIQRTQQEDSAVYLCASSFGQGLAQPQHFGDGTRLSIL.

The V call is TRBV7-2, the J call TRBJ2-7; 9 bases are shared with TRBD2. Unmatched junction bases numbered 12, after V lost 4 bases and J lost 5 bases. CDR1 is SGHTA and CDR2 is FQGNSA in the germline V gene. CDR3 size: 16 residues. CDR3 protein: CASSSQRVSGRNEQYF. CDR3 sequence (DNA): TGTGCCAGCAGCTCCCAAAGGGTGAGCGGGAGGAACGAGCAGTACTTC.

The V call is TRBV5-5, the J call TRBJ1-5, with TRBD1 as a possible D gene (6 bases). V was pared by 4 bases and J by 9 bases, with 14 bases between. Germline assignment: CDR1 SGHKS and CDR2 YYEKEE (reference sequence). This CDR3 comprises 13 residues. The CDR3 sequence is CASSPQGLRPQHF. The CDR3 DNA reads as TGTGCCAGCAGCCCGCAGGGGTTACGGCCCCAGCATTTT.

The rearrangement links TRBV3-1 (or the pseudogene TRBV3-2) to TRBJ2-1, with a possible D match to TRBD2 (6 bases). Trimming removed 4 bases at V and 5 bases at J, with 15 bases between. The germline V gene encodes CDR1 LGHDT and CDR2 YNNKEL (reference sequence). The CDR3 length is 15 residues. The CDR3 DNA reads as TGTGCCAGCAGCCTTAACCCGGGACTTAACAATGAGCAGTTCTTC. Encoded protein: CASSLNPGLNNEQFF.

The V call is TRBV29-1, the J call TRBJ1-2; D is perhaps TRBD1 (6 bases). V dropped 3 bases and J dropped 3 bases, with 17 bases sitting between them. From germline, CDR1 is SQVTM and CDR2 ANQGSEA. The CDR3 has 15 amino acids. The CDR3 region is CSVDLRGRGDYGYTF. The CDR3 coding sequence is TGCAGCGTTGATTTACGCGGCAGGGGTGACTATGGCTACACCTTC.

The rearrangement joins TRBV5-5 to TRBJ2-2; D ambiguous. CDR3 length: 14 residues. The V end lost 0 bases, the J end lost 0 bases, and 3 bases lay between the germline ends. CDR1 is SGHKS and CDR2 is YYEKEE in the germline V gene (reference sequence). The CDR3 coding sequence is TGTGCCAGCAGCTTGGCAACGAACACCGGGGAGCTGTTTTTT. This translates into CASSLATNTGELFF. The full variable domain, rest sourced from reference TRBV5-5 and TRBJ2-2, is DAGVTQSPTHLIKTRGQQVTLRCSPISGHKSVSWYQQVLGQGPQFIFQYYEKEERGRGNFPDRFSARQFPNYSSELNVNALLLGDSALYLCASSLATNTGELFFGEGSRLTVL.

The J gene is TRBJ1-1, the V gene TRBV7-8, with 11 bases fitting TRBD1. The V segment lost 3 bases and the J segment 5 bases; nucleotides outside the gene matches: 5. CDR3 length equals 15 residues. CDR1 and CDR2 from the germline V gene are SGHVS and FQNEAQ. CDR3 sequence reads: CASSLGDRGTTEAFF. CDR3 sequence (DNA): TGTGCCAGCAGCTTGGGGGACAGGGGGACTACTGAAGCTTTCTTT.

The genes are TRBV9 and TRBJ1-4; the D gene is possibly TRBD1 (6 bases). Germline CDR1 and CDR2: SGDLS and YYNGEE. V gave up 4 bases and J gave up 4 bases, with 11 bases separating them. The CDR3 runs 14 residues. The CDR3 reads CASSQDSHNEKLFF. Written as DNA, the CDR3 is TGTGCCAGCAGCCAGGACAGTCATAATGAAAAACTGTTTTTT. Using reference TRBV9 and TRBJ1-4 for the parts outside the CDR3, the full variable domain is DSGVTQTPKHLITATGQRVTLRCSPRSGDLSVYWYQQSLDQGLQFLIQYYNGEERAKGNILERFSAQQFPDLHSELNLSSLELGDSALYFCASSQDSHNEKLFFGSGTQLSVL.